These 16 T cell receptor beta chains share one sample of origin, sequenced in a study of long-term antiretroviral therapy in people with HIV. Researchers report immunoSEQ v3.0 was run at survey level. The protocol was immunoSEQ multiplex PCR, while the TCRdb copy is restricted to in-frame clones and leaves out a portion. The sample has under 30,000 clones; almost 85% are singletons. Source: unsorted PBMCs, taken 1.1 years before starting antiretroviral therapy. These receptors all stem from a woman in her twenties or thirties with HIV.

The V call is TRBV11-2, the J call TRBJ1-1; D unclear. Trimming removed 0 bases from V and 8 bases from J, with 10 bases in between. Germline values: CDR1 SGHAT, CDR2 FQNNGV. This CDR3 region has 13 residues. CDR3 sequence (DNA): TGTGCCAGCAGCTTAGATTGGGAAAGGGAAGCTTTCTTT. Translated, it gives CASSLDWEREAFF.

The chain combines TRBV5-1 with TRBJ2-1; D remains unclear. Trimming removed 0 bases from V and 8 bases from J, with 6 bases in between. CDR3 length: 12 amino acids. CDR1 is SGHRS, CDR2 YFSETQ, per germline. For the CDR3, the DNA is TGCGCCAGCAGCTTGGTAGGGTATGAGCAGTTCTTC. Translating it yields CASSLVGYEQFF.

V is TRBV6-5 and J is TRBJ2-5; 9 positions match TRBD1. Trimming took 6 bases from V and 2 from J; bases not matched to a gene: 7. The CDR3 length is 15 residues. The germline gives CDR1 MNHEY, CDR2 SVGAGI. This CDR3 is CASSQTGGWQETQYF. CDR3 in DNA: TGTGCCAGCAGCCAAACAGGGGGCTGGCAAGAGACCCAGTACTTC.

Only one count was recorded for this clone. J is TRBJ2-1 and V is TRBV9; D not resolved. This CDR3 is built from 15 residues. Germline V gene lookup returns CDR1 SGDLS and CDR2 YYNGEE. V was shortened by 1 base and J by 0 bases, with 8 bases between the two germline ends. The CDR3 DNA reads as TGTGCCAGCAGCGTAACGGGTAACTCCTACAATGAGCAGTTCTTC. Translation: CASSVTGNSYNEQFF.

The chain links TRBV5-1 to TRBJ1-1; 9 bases agree with TRBD1. The J segment lost 1 base and the V segment lost 2 bases, leaving 12 bases of the junction unmatched. Germline values: CDR1 SGHRS, CDR2 YFSETQ. The CDR3 sequence is 18 residues long. CDR3 loop: CASSLHGGQGLGNTEAFF. The CDR3 DNA reads TGCGCCAGCAGCTTACACGGAGGACAGGGGCTGGGGAACACTGAAGCTTTCTTT.

The chain couples TRBV14 to TRBJ2-5; a possible D gene is TRBD1 (6 bases). Trimming shortened V by 4 bases and J by 5 bases, and 14 bases separated the two germline ends. The germline V gene has CDR1 SGHDN and CDR2 FVKESK. CDR3 length equals 14 residues. The CDR3 sequence is CASSPGARSETQYF. The CDR3 DNA is TGTGCCAGCAGCCCAGGGGCAAGATCGGAGACCCAGTACTTC.

This clone was detected only once. This chain uses TRBV6-6 with TRBJ1-2, with a weak D call TRBD1 (5 bases). The germline V and J ends were trimmed by 2 bases and 4 bases, with 14 bases remaining between them. This CDR3 has 15 amino acids. Germline loops: CDR1 MNHNY, CDR2 SVGAGI (reference sequence). The CDR3 DNA is TGTGCCAGCAGTTACGGCAGGGCTGGATCCTATGGCTACACCTTC. This codes for CASSYGRAGSYGYTF.

This clone is labeled medium-sized. The J gene is TRBJ1-5, the V gene TRBV28, with a possible D match to TRBD1 (5 bases). Germline V lookup: CDR1 MDHEN, CDR2 SYDVKM. This CDR3 region has 14 residues. Trimming removed 3 bases from V and 3 bases from J, with 9 bases in between. The CDR3 is CASSFQGHNQPQHF. The CDR3 DNA sequence: TGTGCCAGCAGTTTTCAGGGCCACAATCAGCCCCAGCATTTT.

The chain joins TRBV7-7 to TRBJ2-3, with TRBD1 matching 7 bases. The germline CDR1 and CDR2 sequences are SSHAT and FNYEAQ (reference sequence). This CDR3 has 13 amino acids. V gave up 4 bases and J gave up 5 bases; unmatched junction bases: 3. CDR3 nucleotide sequence: TGTGCCAGCAGCTCTTACAGGGGAGATACGCAGTATTTT. It translates to CASSSYRGDTQYF.

This chain connects TRBV5-1 to TRBJ2-5; tentatively, D is TRBD2 (5 bases). CDR3 length equals 13 residues. Trimming cost V 4 bases and J 3 bases, with 10 bases left between them. Looked up from germline, CDR1 is SGHRS and CDR2 is YFSETQ. The CDR3 bases are TGCGCCAGCAGCGGCACGAGGGAAGAGACCCAGTACTTC. Its translation is CASSGTREETQYF.

This sequence joins TRBV10-2 and TRBJ1-5; 9 nucleotides match TRBD1. CDR1 and CDR2 from the germline V gene are WSHSY and SAAADI. The CDR3 loop spans 15 amino acids. J was trimmed by 5 bases and V by 7 bases; bases with no gene match: 9. The CDR3 DNA reads as TGCGCCAGCATGTTTGGGGGACAGGGCTATCAGCCCCAGCATTTT. Its translation is CASMFGGQGYQPQHF.

The chain recombines TRBV5-6 with TRBJ2-1, with D unclear. In germline, CDR1 is SGHDT, CDR2 YYEEEE. The V gene lost 4 bases and the J gene lost 4 bases, with 15 bases spanning the gap. The CDR3 contains 15 residues. For the CDR3, the DNA is TGTGCCAGCAGCCTCGGCCCAGCCTTGTACAATGAGCAGTTCTTC. Translating it yields CASSLGPALYNEQFF.

This clone was observed a single time. J is TRBJ1-1 and V is TRBV28; unclear D gene. CDR3 length equals 15 residues. The V end lost 2 bases, the J end lost 7 bases, and 17 bases lay between the germline ends. The germline CDR1 and CDR2 sequences are MDHEN and SYDVKM. The CDR3 nucleotides are TGTGCCAGCAGTTTAAGATTACTACGACCCATTGAAGCTTTCTTT. Its protein is CASSLRLLRPIEAFF.

This clone was counted between two and nine times. V gene TRBV5-6 combines with J gene TRBJ1-2; no clear D gene. V gave up 6 bases and J gave up 1 base, with 13 bases separating them. The CDR3 totals 14 residues. Germline-derived CDR1 and CDR2 are SGHDT and YYEEEE. The CDR3 sequence: CASNMGSFNYGYTF. The CDR3 nucleotides are TGTGCCAGCAACATGGGGAGCTTTAACTATGGCTACACCTTC.

The chain recombines TRBV29-1 with TRBJ2-2; D is possibly TRBD1 (5 bases). V dropped 3 bases and J dropped 0 bases, with 8 bases sitting between them. The CDR3 totals 14 residues. CDR1 and CDR2 (germline): SQVTM, ANQGSEA. CDR3 sequence: CSVEQGTNTGELFF. CDR3 in DNA: TGCAGCGTTGAGCAGGGAACGAACACCGGGGAGCTGTTTTTT.

The rearrangement uses TRBV27 and TRBJ2-5; 15 nucleotides align to TRBD2. Trimming cost V 4 bases and J 0 bases; bases outside gene matches: 6. Per germline, CDR1 MNHEY and CDR2 SMNVEV (reference sequence). The CDR3 runs 18 residues. DNA for the CDR3: TGTGCCAGCAGTTCTTGGACTAGCGGGGGGGCGTACCAAGAGACCCAGTACTTC. It encodes CASSSWTSGGAYQETQYF.